This entry describes one T cell receptor beta chain. Its antigen is as yet unknown. These data originate in a study of cytomegalovirus exposure and HLA in healthy donors. In the PCR, 60 Vbeta and 13 Jbeta primers were used. Sequencing was performed with immunoSEQ multiplex PCR; in TCRdb, only in-frame clones are kept and a portion is missing. Of about 85,000 clones in the sample, approximately 80% were seen once. The V gene end was trimmed by 1 base and the J gene end by 12 bases; junction bases not matched to a gene: 19. Germline CDR1 SGDLS, CDR2 YYNGEE. This CDR3 region has 18 residues. Study-wide findings and caveats: DRB1 had the most TCR associations and HLA-C the fewest, a later analysis found, with rates varying by HLA locus.

The rearrangement joins TRBV9 to TRBJ2-1; TRBD2 matches 10 bases. Sequencing was performed on PBMCs. The source is a woman aged 45-59 years in good health and CMV-seropositive. CDR3 region: CASSVPGLAGDSAMTQFF. The CDR3 nucleotides are TGTGCCAGCAGCGTACCGGGGCTAGCGGGAGACTCCGCAATGACGCAGTTCTTC.